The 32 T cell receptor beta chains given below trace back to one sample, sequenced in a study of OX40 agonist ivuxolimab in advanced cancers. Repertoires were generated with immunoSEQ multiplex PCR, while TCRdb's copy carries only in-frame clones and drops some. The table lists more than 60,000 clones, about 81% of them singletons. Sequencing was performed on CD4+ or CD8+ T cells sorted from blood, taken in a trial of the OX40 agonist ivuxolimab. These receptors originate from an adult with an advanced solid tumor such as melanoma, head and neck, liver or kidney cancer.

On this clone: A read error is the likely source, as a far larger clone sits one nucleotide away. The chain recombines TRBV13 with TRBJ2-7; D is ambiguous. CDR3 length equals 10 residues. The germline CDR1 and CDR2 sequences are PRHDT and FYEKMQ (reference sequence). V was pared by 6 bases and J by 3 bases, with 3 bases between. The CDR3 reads CASSDYEQYF. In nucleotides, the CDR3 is TGTGCCAGCAGTGACTACGAGCAGTACTTC.

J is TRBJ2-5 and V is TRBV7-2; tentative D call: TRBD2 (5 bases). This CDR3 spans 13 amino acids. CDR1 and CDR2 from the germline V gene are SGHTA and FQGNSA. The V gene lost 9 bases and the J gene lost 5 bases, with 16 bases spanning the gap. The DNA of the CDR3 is TGTGCCAGTGCCGGAGGACCCGGGGAGACCCAGTACTTC. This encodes CASAGGPGETQYF.

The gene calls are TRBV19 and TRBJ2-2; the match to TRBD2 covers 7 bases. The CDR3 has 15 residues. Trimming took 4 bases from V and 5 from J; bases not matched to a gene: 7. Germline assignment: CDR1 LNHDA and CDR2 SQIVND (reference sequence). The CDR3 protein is CASSTSGTTTGELFF. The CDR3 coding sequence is TGTGCCAGTAGTACCTCCGGGACTACTACCGGGGAGCTGTTTTTT. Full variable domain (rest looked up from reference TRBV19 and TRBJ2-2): DGGITQSPKYLFRKEGQNVTLSCEQNLNHDAMYWYRQDPGQGLRLIYYSQIVNDFQKGDIAEGYSVSREKKESFPLTVTSAQKNPTAFYLCASSTSGTTTGELFFGEGSRLTVL.

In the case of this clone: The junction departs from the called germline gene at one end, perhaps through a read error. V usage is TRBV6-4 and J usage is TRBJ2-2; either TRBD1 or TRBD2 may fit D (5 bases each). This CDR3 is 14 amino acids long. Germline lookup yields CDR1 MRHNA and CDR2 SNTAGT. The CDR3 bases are TGTGCCAGCAGTGACCGGGGCGAACACCGGGGAGCTGTTTTT. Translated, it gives CASSDRGEHRGAVF.

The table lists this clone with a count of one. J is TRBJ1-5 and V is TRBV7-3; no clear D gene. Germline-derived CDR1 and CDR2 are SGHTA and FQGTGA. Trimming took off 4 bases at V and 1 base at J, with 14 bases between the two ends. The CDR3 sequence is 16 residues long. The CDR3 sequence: CASSWFLARSNQPQHF. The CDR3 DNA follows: TGTGCCAGCAGCTGGTTTTTGGCACGAAGCAATCAGCCCCAGCATTTT.

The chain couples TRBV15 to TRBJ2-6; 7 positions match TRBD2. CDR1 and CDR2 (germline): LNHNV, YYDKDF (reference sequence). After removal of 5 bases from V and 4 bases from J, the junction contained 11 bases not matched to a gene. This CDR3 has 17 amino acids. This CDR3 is CATSPPQGGPGANVLTF. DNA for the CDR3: TGTGCCACCAGCCCCCCTCAGGGAGGGCCAGGGGCCAACGTCCTGACTTTC. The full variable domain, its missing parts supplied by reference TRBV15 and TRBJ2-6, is DAMVIQNPRYQVTQFGKPVTLSCSQTLNHNVMYWYQQKSSQAPKLLFHYYDKDFNNEADTPDNFQSRRPNTSFCFLDIRSPGLGDTAMYLCATSPPQGGPGANVLTFGAGSRLTVL.

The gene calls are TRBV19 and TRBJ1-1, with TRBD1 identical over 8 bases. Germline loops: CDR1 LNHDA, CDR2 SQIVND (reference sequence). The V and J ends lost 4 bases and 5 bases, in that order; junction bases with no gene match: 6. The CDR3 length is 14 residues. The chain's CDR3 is CASSSRQGRTEAFF. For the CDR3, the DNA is TGTGCCAGTAGTAGCCGACAGGGGAGGACTGAAGCTTTCTTT.

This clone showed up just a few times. Written as DNA, the CDR3 is TGTGCCAGCAGCCACTCCCGCCAGGGGATTAGGCGCTACACCTTC. It encodes CASSHSRQGIRRYTF. The chain links TRBV16 to TRBJ1-2; possibly TRBD1 for D (6 bases). Germline CDR1 is KGHSY and CDR2 is FQNENV. The CDR3 is 15 amino acids. The V end lost 3 bases, the J end lost 9 bases, and 20 bases lay between the germline ends.

The CDR3 DNA follows: TGTGCCAGCAGTCCGGAACCTAGTGGGCAGTACAATGAGCAGTTCTTC. This gives the protein CASSPEPSGQYNEQFF. This chain links TRBV27 with TRBJ2-1; D is unresolved. V lost 5 bases to trimming and J lost 4 bases, with 18 bases between them. CDR1 and CDR2 from the germline V gene are MNHEY and SMNVEV (reference sequence). CDR3 size: 16 residues.

The CDR3 loop reads CASSTHYNSPLHF. The CDR3 DNA reads as TGTGCCAGCAGTACTCATTATAATTCACCCCTCCACTTT. The chain is built from TRBV27 and TRBJ1-6; no clear D gene. CDR1 and CDR2 from the germline V gene are MNHEY and SMNVEV (reference sequence). Deletions cut 5 bases from V and 4 bases from J, with 6 bases between. This CDR3 region has 13 residues.

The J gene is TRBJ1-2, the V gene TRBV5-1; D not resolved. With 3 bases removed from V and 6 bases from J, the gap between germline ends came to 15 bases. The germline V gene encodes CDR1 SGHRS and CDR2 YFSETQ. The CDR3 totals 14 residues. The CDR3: CASSYTSGSDGYTF. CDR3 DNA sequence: TGCGCCAGCAGCTACACGTCGGGTTCCGATGGCTACACCTTC.

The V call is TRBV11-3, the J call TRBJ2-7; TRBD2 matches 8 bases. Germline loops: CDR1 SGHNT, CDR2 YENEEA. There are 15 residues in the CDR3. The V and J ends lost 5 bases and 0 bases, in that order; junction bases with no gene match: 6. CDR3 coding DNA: TGTGCCAGCAGCCCCGGGAGCGGGAGCTCCTACGAGCAGTACTTC. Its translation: CASSPGSGSSYEQYF.

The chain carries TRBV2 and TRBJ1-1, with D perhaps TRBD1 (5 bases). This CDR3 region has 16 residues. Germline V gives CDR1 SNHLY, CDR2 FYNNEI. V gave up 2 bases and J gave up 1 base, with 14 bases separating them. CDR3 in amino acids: CASSEYELQGNTEAFF. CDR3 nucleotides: TGTGCCAGCAGTGAATACGAGTTGCAGGGGAACACTGAAGCTTTCTTT.

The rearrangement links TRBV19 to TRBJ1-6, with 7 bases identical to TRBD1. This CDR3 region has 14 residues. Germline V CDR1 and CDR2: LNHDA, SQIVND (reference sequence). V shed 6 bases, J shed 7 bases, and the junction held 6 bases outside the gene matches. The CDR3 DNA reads TGTGCCAGTAGCCCGGGACAGACCAATTCACCCCTCCACTTT. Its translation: CASSPGQTNSPLHF.

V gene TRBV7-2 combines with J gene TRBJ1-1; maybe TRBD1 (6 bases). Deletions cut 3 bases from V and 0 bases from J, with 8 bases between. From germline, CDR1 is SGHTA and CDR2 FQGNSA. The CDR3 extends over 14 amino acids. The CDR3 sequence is CASSFRGLNTEAFF. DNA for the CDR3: TGTGCCAGCAGCTTTCGGGGGCTGAACACTGAAGCTTTCTTT.

The CDR3 protein is CASRGFYEQYF. As DNA, the CDR3 is TGCGCCAGCAGGGGATTCTACGAGCAGTACTTC. V is TRBV10-1 and J is TRBJ2-7; no clear D. V lost 6 bases and J 3 bases, leaving 6 bases between the germline ends. CDR1 is WNHNN, CDR2 SYGVQD, per germline (reference sequence). The CDR3 runs to 11 residues.

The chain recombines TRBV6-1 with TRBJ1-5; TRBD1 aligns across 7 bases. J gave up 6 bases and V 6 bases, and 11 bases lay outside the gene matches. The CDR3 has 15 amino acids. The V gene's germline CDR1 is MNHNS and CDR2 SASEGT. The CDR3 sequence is CASSMGQGESQPQHF. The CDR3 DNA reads TGTGCCAGCAGCATGGGGCAGGGGGAGAGTCAGCCCCAGCATTTT.

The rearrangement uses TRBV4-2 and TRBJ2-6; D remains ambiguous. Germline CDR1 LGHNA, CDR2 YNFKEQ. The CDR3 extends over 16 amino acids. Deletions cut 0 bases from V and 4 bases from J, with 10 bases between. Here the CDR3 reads CASSQEDLGGANVLTF. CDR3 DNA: TGTGCCAGCAGCCAAGAGGACCTAGGAGGGGCCAACGTCCTGACTTTC.

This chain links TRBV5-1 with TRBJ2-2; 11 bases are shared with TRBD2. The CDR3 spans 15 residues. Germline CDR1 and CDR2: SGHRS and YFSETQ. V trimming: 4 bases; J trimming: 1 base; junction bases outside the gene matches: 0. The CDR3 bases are TGCGCCAGCAGCGGGACTAGCGGGAACACCGGGGAGCTGTTTTTT. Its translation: CASSGTSGNTGELFF.

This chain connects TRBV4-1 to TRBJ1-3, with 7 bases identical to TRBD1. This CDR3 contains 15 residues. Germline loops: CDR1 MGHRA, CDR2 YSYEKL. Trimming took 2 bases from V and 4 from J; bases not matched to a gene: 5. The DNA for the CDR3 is TGCGCCAGCAGCCAACCGGGACAGCAAGGAAACACCATATATTTT. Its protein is CASSQPGQQGNTIYF.

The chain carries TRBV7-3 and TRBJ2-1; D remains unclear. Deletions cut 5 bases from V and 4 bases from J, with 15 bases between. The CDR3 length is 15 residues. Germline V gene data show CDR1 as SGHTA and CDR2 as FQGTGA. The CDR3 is CASSPQIAPYNEQFF. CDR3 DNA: TGTGCCAGCAGCCCACAAATCGCGCCTTACAATGAGCAGTTCTTC.

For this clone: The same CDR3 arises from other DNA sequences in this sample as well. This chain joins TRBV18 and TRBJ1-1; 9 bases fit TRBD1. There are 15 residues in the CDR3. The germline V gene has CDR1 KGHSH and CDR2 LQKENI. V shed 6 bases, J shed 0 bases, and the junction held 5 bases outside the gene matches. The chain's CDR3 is CASSPGQGMNTEAFF. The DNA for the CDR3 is TGTGCCAGCTCGCCCGGACAGGGGATGAACACTGAAGCTTTCTTT. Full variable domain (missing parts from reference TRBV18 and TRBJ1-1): NAGVMQNPRHLVRRRGQEARLRCSPMKGHSHVYWYRQLPEEGLKFMVYLQKENIIDESGMPKERFSAEFPKEGPSILRIQQVVRGDSAAYFCASSPGQGMNTEAFFGQGTRLTVV.

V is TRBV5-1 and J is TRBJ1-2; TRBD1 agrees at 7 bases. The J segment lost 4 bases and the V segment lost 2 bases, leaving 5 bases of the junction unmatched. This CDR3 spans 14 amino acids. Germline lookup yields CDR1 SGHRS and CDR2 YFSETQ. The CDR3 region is CASSFEGALYGYTF. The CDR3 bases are TGCGCCAGCAGCTTCGAGGGGGCCCTCTATGGCTACACCTTC.

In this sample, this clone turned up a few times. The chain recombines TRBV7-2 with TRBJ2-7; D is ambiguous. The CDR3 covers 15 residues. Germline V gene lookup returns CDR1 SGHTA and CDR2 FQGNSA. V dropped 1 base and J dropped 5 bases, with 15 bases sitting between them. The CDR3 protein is CASSLVANSGDEQYF. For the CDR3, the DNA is TGTGCCAGCAGCTTAGTAGCAAACTCTGGCGACGAGCAGTACTTC.

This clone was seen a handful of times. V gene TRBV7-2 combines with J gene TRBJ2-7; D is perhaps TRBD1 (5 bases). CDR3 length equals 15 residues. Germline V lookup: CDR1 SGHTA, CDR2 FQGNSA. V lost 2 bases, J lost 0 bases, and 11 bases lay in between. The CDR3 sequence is CASSLTGTGSYEQYF. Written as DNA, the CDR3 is TGTGCCAGCAGCTTAACAGGTACGGGCTCCTACGAGCAGTACTTC.

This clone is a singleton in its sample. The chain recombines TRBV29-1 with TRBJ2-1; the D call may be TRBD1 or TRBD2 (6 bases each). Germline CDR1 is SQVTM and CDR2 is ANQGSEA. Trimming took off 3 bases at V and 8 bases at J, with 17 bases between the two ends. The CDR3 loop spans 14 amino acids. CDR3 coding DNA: TGCAGCGTTGATCGTGCCCCCGGGGGCGATGAGCAGTTCTTC. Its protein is CSVDRAPGGDEQFF.

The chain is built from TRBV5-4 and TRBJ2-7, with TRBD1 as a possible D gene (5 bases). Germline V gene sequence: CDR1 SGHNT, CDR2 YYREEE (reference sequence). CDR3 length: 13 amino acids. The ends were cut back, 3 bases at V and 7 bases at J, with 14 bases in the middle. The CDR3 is CASSWGRSGEQYF. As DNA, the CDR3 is TGTGCCAGCAGCTGGGGTCGGTCAGGGGAGCAGTACTTC. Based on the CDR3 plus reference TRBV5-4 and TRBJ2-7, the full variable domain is ETGVTQSPTHLIKTRGQQVTLRCSSQSGHNTVSWYQQALGQGPQFIFQYYREEENGRGNFPPRFSGLQFPNYSSELNVNALELDDSALYLCASSWGRSGEQYFGPGTRLTVT.

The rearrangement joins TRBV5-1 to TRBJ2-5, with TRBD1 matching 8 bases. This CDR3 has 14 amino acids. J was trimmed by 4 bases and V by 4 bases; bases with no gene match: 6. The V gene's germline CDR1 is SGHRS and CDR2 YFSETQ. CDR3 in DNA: TGCGCCAGCAGCACTCAGGGGGCTGGAGAGACCCAGTACTTC. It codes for CASSTQGAGETQYF.

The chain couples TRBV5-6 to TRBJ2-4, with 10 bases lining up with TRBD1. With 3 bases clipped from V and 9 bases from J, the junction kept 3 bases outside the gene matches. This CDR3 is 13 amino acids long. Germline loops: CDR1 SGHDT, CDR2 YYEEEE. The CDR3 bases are TGTGCCAGCAGCTCCGGGACAGGGGTCATTCAGTACTTC. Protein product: CASSSGTGVIQYF. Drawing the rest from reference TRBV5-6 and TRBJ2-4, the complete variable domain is DAGVTQSPTHLIKTRGQQVTLRCSPKSGHDTVSWYQQALGQGPQFIFQYYEEEERQRGNFPDRFSGHQFPNYSSELNVNALLLGDSALYLCASSSGTGVIQYFGAGTRLSVL.

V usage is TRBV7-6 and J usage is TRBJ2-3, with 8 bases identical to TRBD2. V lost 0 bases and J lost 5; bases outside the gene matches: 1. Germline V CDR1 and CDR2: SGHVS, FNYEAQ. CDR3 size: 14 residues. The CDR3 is CASSLASGEDTQYF. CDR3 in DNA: TGTGCCAGCAGCTTAGCTAGCGGGGAAGATACGCAGTATTTT. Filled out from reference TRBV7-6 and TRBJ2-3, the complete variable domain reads GAGVSQSPRYKVTKRGQDVALRCDPISGHVSLYWYRQALGQGPEFLTYFNYEAQQDKSGLPNDRFSAERPEGSISTLTIQRTEQRDSAMYRCASSLASGEDTQYFGPGTRLTVL.

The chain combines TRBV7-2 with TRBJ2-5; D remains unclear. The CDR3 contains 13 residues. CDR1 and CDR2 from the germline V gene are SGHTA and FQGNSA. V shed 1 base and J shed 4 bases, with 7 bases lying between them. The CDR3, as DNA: TGTGCCAGCAGCTTAGTTGGTCGAGAGACCCAGTACTTC. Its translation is CASSLVGRETQYF.

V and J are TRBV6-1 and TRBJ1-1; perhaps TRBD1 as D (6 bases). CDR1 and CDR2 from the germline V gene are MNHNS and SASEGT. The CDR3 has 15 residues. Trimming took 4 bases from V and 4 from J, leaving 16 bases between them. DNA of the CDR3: TGTGCCAGCAGTGCCACAGGGATAAAAATCACTGAAGCTTTCTTT. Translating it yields CASSATGIKITEAFF.